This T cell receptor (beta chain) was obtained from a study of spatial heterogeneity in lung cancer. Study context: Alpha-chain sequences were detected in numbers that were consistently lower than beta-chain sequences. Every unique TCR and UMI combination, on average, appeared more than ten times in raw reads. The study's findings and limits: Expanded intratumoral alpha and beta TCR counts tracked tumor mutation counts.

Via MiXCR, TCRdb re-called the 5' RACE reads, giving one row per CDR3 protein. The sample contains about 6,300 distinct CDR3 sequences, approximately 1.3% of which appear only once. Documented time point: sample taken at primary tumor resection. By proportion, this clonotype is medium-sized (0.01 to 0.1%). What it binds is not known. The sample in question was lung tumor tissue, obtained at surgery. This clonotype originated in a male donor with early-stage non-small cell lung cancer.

Here the CDR3 reads CATAGGPYEQYF. The CDR3 DNA follows: TGTGCCACCGCGGGGGGCCCATACGAGCAGTACTTC. The chain links TRBV5-6 to TRBJ2-7; 8 positions agree with TRBD2. J lost 4 bases, V lost 9 bases, and 6 bases had no gene match. The CDR3 has 12 amino acids. Germline CDR1 is SGHDT and CDR2 is YYEEEE.